This T cell receptor (beta chain) derives from a study of response to subunit inactivated influenza vaccine. Findings of the study overall: It was suggested by the authors that few new T cells are recruited by each seasonal influenza vaccination.

One entry per CDR3 protein results from TCRdb running MiXCR on the RT-PCR reads. The data show about 830,000 distinct CDR3 sequences, 18% seen once. This clonotype was seen many times. Its antigen is currently unknown. The V gene lost 3 bases and the J gene lost 8 bases, with 10 bases spanning the gap. The CDR3 length is 12 residues. Sequencing used PBMCs from blood, obtained more than 4 days after vaccination. V gene TRBV12-3 or TRBV12-4 combines with J gene TRBJ1-2; D remains ambiguous. This TCR derives from a man between 50 and 59 years old who received an inactivated influenza vaccine. CDR3 nucleotide sequence: TGTGCCAGCAGTTTCGGATTAAGAGGCTACACCTTC. Protein sequence: CASSFGLRGYTF.